This T cell receptor (beta chain) was captured by sequencing in a study of OX40 agonist ivuxolimab in advanced cancers. Study-wide points: Expanded peripheral T-cell antigen specificity went undetermined. CD8+ T cells were the subset that, on average, had more expanded clones than CD4+. Clonal expansion by week 6 occurred in CD4+ and CD8+ blood T cells (at 0.1 to 3.0 mg/kg).

Remarks on this clone: The antigen remains unidentified.

CDR1 MDHEN and CDR2 SYDVKM come from the germline V gene. Between the trimmed V and J ends, which lost 5 bases and 0 bases, there was a span of 16 bases. The CDR3 has 16 residues. The repertoire was sequenced with immunoSEQ multiplex PCR; TCRdb's copy has only in-frame clones and lacks some. The sample has about 69,000 clones; roughly nine tenths are singletons. It was autoimmune disease history or systemic immunosuppression that excluded patients. J is TRBJ1-1 and V is TRBV28; D remains unclear. The receptor's source is an adult with an advanced solid tumor such as melanoma, head and neck, liver or kidney cancer. This specimen consisted of CD4+ or CD8+ T cells sorted from blood, obtained in a trial of the OX40 agonist ivuxolimab. CDR3 nucleotide sequence: TGTGCCAGCAGTCCCCCCGCGGGCAGACTGAACACTGAAGCTTTCTTT. This translates into CASSPPAGRLNTEAFF.